These 7 T cell receptor beta chains came from one sample sequenced in a study of blood T cell repertoires in COVID-19. This table comes from immunoSEQ multiplex PCR, and its TCRdb copy is limited to in-frame clones, with some not included. The sample contains over 100,000 clones, 81% of which appear only once. The sample comprised peripheral blood. The receptors here all came from a woman aged 60 to 75 with active or convalescent COVID-19.

The V call is TRBV5-1, the J call TRBJ1-1; D gene ambiguous. Trimming removed 2 bases at V and 1 base at J, with 9 bases between. The CDR3 is made up of 14 amino acids. Germline values: CDR1 SGHRS, CDR2 YFSETQ. CDR3 nucleotides: TGCGCCAGCAGCTTTGGGCTAAGGAACACTGAAGCTTTCTTT. It is translated as CASSFGLRNTEAFF. The entire variable domain, with the rest obtained from reference TRBV5-1 and TRBJ1-1, is as follows: KAGVTQTPRYLIKTRGQQVTLSCSPISGHRSVSWYQQTPGQGLQFLFEYFSETQRNKGNFPGRFSGRQFSNSRSEMNVSTLELGDSALYLCASSFGLRNTEAFFGQGTRLTVV.

V and J are TRBV6-2 or TRBV6-3 and TRBJ1-5; D remains ambiguous. The germline V gene encodes CDR1 MNHEY and CDR2 SVGEGT. This CDR3 contains 15 residues. The V and J ends lost 4 bases and 0 bases respectively, with 10 bases between them. CDR3 loop: CASSLRGNSNQPQHF. The CDR3 nucleotides read TGTGCCAGCAGTTTAAGAGGGAATAGCAATCAGCCCCAGCATTTT.

This chain connects TRBV4-1 to TRBJ2-1; D is uncertain. This CDR3 has 14 residues. Trimming left V 0 bases short and J 6 bases short, with 9 bases between. In germline, CDR1 is MGHRA, CDR2 YSYEKL. This chain's CDR3 is CASSQDKERNEQFF. The CDR3 DNA follows: TGCGCCAGCAGCCAAGATAAGGAGCGCAATGAGCAGTTCTTC.

V usage is TRBV16 and J usage is TRBJ1-6, with D possibly being TRBD1 (5 bases). V lost 2 bases to trimming and J lost 5 bases, with 10 bases between them. The CDR3 covers 15 residues. Germline V gives CDR1 KGHSY, CDR2 FQNENV. This chain's CDR3 is CASSQVDTNNSPLHF. The CDR3 DNA reads TGTGCCAGCAGCCAAGTGGACACAAATAATTCACCCCTCCACTTT.

J is TRBJ2-5 and V is TRBV2; possible D gene TRBD1, 6 bases. Trimming cost V 6 bases and J 5 bases, with 13 bases left between them. The CDR3 spans 13 residues. Germline-derived CDR1 and CDR2 are SNHLY and FYNNEI. The CDR3, as DNA: TGTGCCAGCAGCATCAGGGGTGGGGAGACCCAGTACTTC. Its translation: CASSIRGGETQYF.

V usage is TRBV28 and J usage is TRBJ1-1, with TRBD1 as a possible D gene (6 bases). Trimming removed 4 bases at V and 9 bases at J, with 21 bases between. Germline-derived CDR1 and CDR2 are MDHEN and SYDVKM. This CDR3 has 15 residues. The CDR3 DNA is TGTGCCAGCAGTTCCCATTACTCCAACGACAGGAAAGCTTTCTTT. Translating it yields CASSSHYSNDRKAFF.

This clone was observed a handful of times. The genes are TRBV2 and TRBJ2-3; the match to TRBD2 covers 9 bases. The ends lost 7 bases at V and 1 base at J; junction bases unmatched: 6. This CDR3 spans 15 amino acids. Germline V gene data show CDR1 as SNHLY and CDR2 as FYNNEI. CDR3 loop: CASTQRGAGTDTQYF. The DNA of the CDR3 is TGTGCCAGCACCCAGCGGGGGGCTGGCACAGATACGCAGTATTTT.